This entry concerns a single TCR beta chain. Germline CDR1 and CDR2: LNHDA and SQIVND (reference sequence). The CDR3 covers 16 residues. V lost 7 bases and J lost 1, with 17 bases in between. This sample was included in a study of cytomegalovirus exposure and HLA in healthy donors. This PCR relied on a set of 60 Vbeta primers and 13 Jbeta primers. The method was immunoSEQ multiplex PCR; TCRdb's version includes in-frame clones alone and lacks a portion of them. The sample holds 150,000 to 200,000 clones, around 75% seen once. The sequencing sample was made of PBMCs. The chain uses TRBV19 and TRBJ1-5, with D tentatively TRBD1 (5 bases). The TCR sequence derives from a male donor in good health and CMV-seronegative. CDR3 protein: CASIPKGRLSNQPQHF. CDR3 in DNA: TGTGCCAGTATCCCCAAGGGGAGGCTGAGCAATCAGCCCCAGCATTTT.